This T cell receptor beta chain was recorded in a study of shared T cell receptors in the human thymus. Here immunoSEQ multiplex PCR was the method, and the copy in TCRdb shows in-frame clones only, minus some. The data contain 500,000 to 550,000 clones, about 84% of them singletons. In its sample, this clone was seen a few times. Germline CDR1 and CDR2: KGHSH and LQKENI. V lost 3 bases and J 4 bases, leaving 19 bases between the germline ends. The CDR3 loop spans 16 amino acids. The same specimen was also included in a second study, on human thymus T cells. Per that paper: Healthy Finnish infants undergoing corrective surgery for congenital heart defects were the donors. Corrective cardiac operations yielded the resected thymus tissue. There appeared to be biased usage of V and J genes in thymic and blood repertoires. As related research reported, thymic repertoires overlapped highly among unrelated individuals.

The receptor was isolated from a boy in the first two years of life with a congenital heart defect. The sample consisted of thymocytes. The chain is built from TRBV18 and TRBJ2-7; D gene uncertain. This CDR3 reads CASSPSSTGSKYEQYF. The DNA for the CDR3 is TGTGCCAGCTCACCTTCAAGTACCGGGTCGAAGTACGAGCAGTACTTC.